The sequence of this TCR beta chain was determined in a study of T cell changes during pregnancy in multiple sclerosis. The method was immunoSEQ multiplex PCR; TCRdb's version includes in-frame clones alone and lacks a portion of them. The sample includes around 40,000 clones, roughly nine tenths of them seen just once. Germline V gives CDR1 LNHDA, CDR2 SQIVND (reference sequence). The CDR3 is 14 amino acids. V dropped 3 bases and J dropped 0 bases, with 6 bases sitting between them. Material: CD8+ T cells from peripheral blood mononuclear cells, obtained in the third trimester of pregnancy. The sequence was obtained from a female donor with multiple sclerosis, enrolled in a pregnancy study. This chain joins TRBV19 and TRBJ2-1; a possible D gene is TRBD2 (5 bases). The CDR3 sequence is CASSITSSYNEQFF. The CDR3 nucleotides read TGTGCCAGTAGTATTACTAGCTCCTACAATGAGCAGTTCTTC.